The sample holds a few counts of the clone carrying this T cell receptor beta chain. MiXCR was run by TCRdb on the RT-PCR reads, yielding one entry per CDR3 protein. The table lists some 880,000 distinct CDR3 sequences, approximately 18% of them singletons. The source of the sample is a study of patients and donors after allogeneic stem cell transplantation. CDR1 and CDR2 from the germline V gene are LNHNV and YYDKDF (reference sequence). CDR3 size: 13 residues. The V end lost 3 bases, the J end lost 3 bases, and 6 bases lay between the germline ends. V and J are TRBV15 and TRBJ1-3; D is unresolved. The sequence was obtained from a human donor who was either an allogeneic HSCT recipient or a stem cell or donor lymphocyte infusion donor (not recorded which). It is not recorded whose cells these are; they may come from a transplant donor. The sequenced sample was blood, either unsorted or a sorted T cell fraction (not recorded which). The DNA for the CDR3 is TGTGCCACCAGCAGTGTTTATGGAAACACCATATATTTT. This translates into CATSSVYGNTIYF.